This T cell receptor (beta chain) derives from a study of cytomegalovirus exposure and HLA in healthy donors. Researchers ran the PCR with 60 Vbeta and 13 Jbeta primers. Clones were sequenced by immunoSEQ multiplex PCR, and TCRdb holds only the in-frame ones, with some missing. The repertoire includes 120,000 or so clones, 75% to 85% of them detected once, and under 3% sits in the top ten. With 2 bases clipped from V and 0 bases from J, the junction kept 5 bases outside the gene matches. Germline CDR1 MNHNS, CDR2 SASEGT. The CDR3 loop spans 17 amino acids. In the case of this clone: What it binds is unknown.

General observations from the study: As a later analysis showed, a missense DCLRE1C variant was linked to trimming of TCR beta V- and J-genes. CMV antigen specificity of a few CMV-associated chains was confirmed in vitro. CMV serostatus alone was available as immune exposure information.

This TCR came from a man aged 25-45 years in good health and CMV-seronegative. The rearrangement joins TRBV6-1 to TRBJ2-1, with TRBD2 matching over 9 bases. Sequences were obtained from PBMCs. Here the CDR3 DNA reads TGTGCCAGCAGTGAAATAGGGACTAGCTTCTCCTACAATGAGCAGTTCTTC. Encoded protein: CASSEIGTSFSYNEQFF.